The clone carrying this TCR beta chain was found many times. This CDR3 contains 14 residues. Germline-derived CDR1 and CDR2 are SNHLY and FYNNEI. The trim removed 6 bases at V and 5 bases at J, leaving 6 bases unmatched. This entry comes from a study of breast tumors, draining lymph nodes, adjacent tissues. Breast cancer patients provided tissue from their axillary draining lymph nodes. TCRdb re-derived calls from the multiplex PCR reads in MiXCR, one entry per CDR3 protein. This table has roughly 260,000 distinct CDR3 sequences, 30% appearing once. The sequenced material came from axillary lymph node tissue. This sequence was found in a female donor with breast cancer. Some clones in this sample may be carry-over from other donors' samples. The genes are TRBV2 and TRBJ2-2; 7 bases line up with TRBD1. CDR3 amino acids: CASRPDRLTGELFF. CDR3 in DNA: TGTGCCAGCAGACCGGACAGGTTAACCGGGGAGCTGTTTTTT.